One sample yielded the 18 T cell receptor beta chains listed below, sequenced in a study of technical replicates of blood from a few donors. Some clones are missing from TCRdb's copy, which holds only in-frame ones; the method was immunoSEQ multiplex PCR. Of roughly 62,000 clones detected, around 92% appear once; the ten largest clones hold 4.8%. Sequenced sample: PBMCs. The source of these receptors is a human donor in good health. Some clones in this sample may be carry-over from other donors' samples.

The rearrangement uses TRBV28 and TRBJ1-2; D is ambiguous. Trimming cost V 9 bases and J 2 bases, with 13 bases left between them. This CDR3 has 13 residues. CDR1 is MDHEN and CDR2 is SYDVKM in the germline V gene. The CDR3 nucleotides are TGTGCCAGTAGCGGACCGGGCAACTATGGCTACACCTTC. Its protein product is CASSGPGNYGYTF.

This clone was counted a single time. The sample has other DNA sequences that encode this CDR3 too. The chain employs TRBV30 and TRBJ1-6; 8 nucleotides agree with TRBD1. Germline V gives CDR1 GTSNPN, CDR2 SVGIG (reference sequence). V dropped 0 bases and J dropped 8; count of bases not matched to a gene: 0. This CDR3 has 13 residues. DNA of the CDR3: TGTGCCTGGAGTGTACAGGGGGATTCACCCCTCCACTTT. Translating gives CAWSVQGDSPLHF.

The rearrangement uses TRBV4-2 and TRBJ2-1, with 8 bases lining up with TRBD2. CDR1 and CDR2 from the germline V gene are LGHNA and YNFKEQ. There are 15 residues in the CDR3. Losses at the gene ends were 4 bases for V and 4 bases for J; bases not matched to a gene: 6. CDR3 nucleotides: TGTGCCAGCAGCCCGGGGGGGAACAAGTACAATGAGCAGTTCTTC. It translates to CASSPGGNKYNEQFF.

CDR3 sequence reads: CASSRPGQGDVMRETQYF. The CDR3 bases are TGTGCCAGCAGCCGACCCGGACAGGGGGATGTGATGAGAGAGACCCAGTACTTC. The J gene is TRBJ2-5, the V gene TRBV7-8, with 10 bases identical to TRBD1. V trimming: 5 bases; J trimming: 4 bases; junction bases outside the gene matches: 16. CDR1 and CDR2 (germline): SGHVS, FQNEAQ. The CDR3 loop spans 18 amino acids.

The CDR3 DNA is TGTGCCAGCAGCCTAAGAGGACAGGCGGGCACAGATACGCAGTATTTT. Protein sequence: CASSLRGQAGTDTQYF. The chain recombines TRBV7-2 with TRBJ2-3, with 7 bases matching TRBD1. Trimming at V came to 5 bases and at J to 1 base, leaving 9 bases not matched to a gene. Per the germline V gene, CDR1 is SGHTA and CDR2 is FQGNSA. CDR3 length: 16 residues.

The gene calls are TRBV4-3 and TRBJ2-3; possibly TRBD2 for D (6 bases). This CDR3 region has 15 residues. Between the trimmed V and J ends, which lost 1 base and 0 bases, there was a span of 8 bases. CDR1 LGHNA and CDR2 YSLEER come from the germline V gene. DNA for the CDR3: TGCGCCAGCAGCCAAGGGAGGGGAAGCACAGATACGCAGTATTTT. Protein: CASSQGRGSTDTQYF.

The chain employs TRBV6-6 and TRBJ2-7, with D unclear. The CDR3 length is 11 residues. Trimming removed 8 bases from V and 7 bases from J, with 12 bases in between. Germline values: CDR1 MNHNY, CDR2 SVGAGI (reference sequence). The CDR3 spells CASLSGREQYF. The CDR3 nucleotides are TGTGCCAGCTTGTCCGGCAGGGAGCAGTACTTC.

The sample holds one count of this clone. This sequence joins TRBV5-6 and TRBJ1-5; D possibly corresponds to TRBD1 (5 bases). This CDR3 spans 16 amino acids. The germline gives CDR1 SGHDT, CDR2 YYEEEE. Trimming took off 4 bases at V and 7 bases at J, with 21 bases between the two ends. The CDR3 DNA reads TGTGCCAGCAGCCGGGGGGTGGGGGTTGCTGGCCAGCCCCAGCATTTT. This codes for CASSRGVGVAGQPQHF.

V is TRBV7-6 and J is TRBJ1-5, with D perhaps matching TRBD1 (6 bases). V was cut by 5 bases and J by 4 bases, with 12 bases left in between. The CDR3 spans 14 residues. Looked up from germline, CDR1 is SGHVS and CDR2 is FNYEAQ. CDR3 residues: CASSPDSGNQPQHF. In nucleotides, the CDR3 is TGTGCCAGCAGCCCGGACAGTGGGAATCAGCCCCAGCATTTT.

CDR3 amino acids: CASSSRLSGRYQPQHF. The CDR3, as DNA: TGTGCCAGCAGTTCCCGCTTATCGGGTAGGTATCAGCCCCAGCATTTT. The rearrangement uses TRBV28 and TRBJ1-5, with D hard to call. V was clipped by 4 bases and J by 5 bases, with 18 bases between them. CDR3 length equals 16 residues. Germline V CDR1 and CDR2: MDHEN, SYDVKM.

The chain joins TRBV15 to TRBJ1-2; 7 bases are shared with TRBD1. The CDR3 contains 14 residues. CDR1 and CDR2 from the germline V gene are LNHNV and YYDKDF (reference sequence). The V gene end was trimmed by 3 bases and the J gene end by 5 bases; junction bases not matched to a gene: 6. CDR3 nucleotide sequence: TGTGCCACCAGCAGGGGACAGACCGAGTATGGCTACACCTTC. The encoded protein is CATSRGQTEYGYTF. Looking up the rest from reference TRBV15 and TRBJ1-2 gives the full variable domain: DAMVIQNPRYQVTQFGKPVTLSCSQTLNHNVMYWYQQKSSQAPKLLFHYYDKDFNNEADTPDNFQSRRPNTSFCFLDIRSPGLGDTAMYLCATSRGQTEYGYTFGSGTRLTVV.

Written as DNA, the CDR3 is TGTGCCAGCAGCTCCTGGCGGGACAGGGGAGGAGGTGAGCAGTTCTTC. Encoded protein: CASSSWRDRGGGEQFF. The V gene is TRBV7-2, the J gene TRBJ2-1; 10 nucleotides agree with TRBD1. The V segment lost 4 bases and the J segment 9 bases; nucleotides outside the gene matches: 12. From germline, CDR1 is SGHTA and CDR2 FQGNSA. This CDR3 region has 16 residues.

The gene calls are TRBV4-3 and TRBJ1-5; D gene uncertain. This CDR3 is built from 15 residues. Deletions cut 0 bases from V and 2 bases from J, with 8 bases between. From germline, CDR1 is LGHNA and CDR2 YSLEER. This chain's CDR3 is CASSQDLGGNQPQHF. The CDR3, as DNA: TGCGCCAGCAGCCAAGATCTCGGGGGCAATCAGCCCCAGCATTTT.

The chain recombines TRBV7-3 with TRBJ1-2; 9 bases are shared with TRBD1. The CDR3 contains 16 residues. The J segment lost 3 bases and the V segment lost 2 bases, leaving 7 bases of the junction unmatched. Germline loops: CDR1 SGHTA, CDR2 FQGTGA. CDR3: CASSLGWDRAYYGYTF. The CDR3 nucleotides read TGTGCCAGCAGCTTAGGGTGGGACAGGGCATACTATGGCTACACCTTC. The full variable domain, completed using reference TRBV7-3 and TRBJ1-2, is GAGVSQTPSNKVTEKGKYVELRCDPISGHTALYWYRQSLGQGPEFLIYFQGTGAADDSGLPNDRFFAVRPEGSVSTLKIQRTERGDSAVYLCASSLGWDRAYYGYTFGSGTRLTVV.

V usage is TRBV7-2 and J usage is TRBJ2-1, with 10 nucleotides matching TRBD2. The V segment lost 4 bases and the J segment 6 bases; nucleotides outside the gene matches: 6. The CDR3 extends over 15 amino acids. Germline assignment: CDR1 SGHTA and CDR2 FQGNSA. As DNA, the CDR3 is TGTGCCAGCAGCTCCGGACTAGCGGCAATCAATGAGCAGTTCTTC. Translation: CASSSGLAAINEQFF.

This chain connects TRBV21-1 to TRBJ2-2; the table's D call, TRBD1, was not checked against the DNA. TRBV21-1 is a listed pseudogene. This CDR3 is 17 amino acids long. The DNA of the CDR3 is TGTGCCAGCAGCCACCGGGACAGGGCGTTTTATGCCGGGGAGCTGTTTTTT. Its translation: CASSHRDRAFYAGELFF.

This clone was observed a few times. This chain joins TRBV6-4 and TRBJ2-1; possible D gene TRBD2, 6 bases. Germline lookup yields CDR1 MRHNA and CDR2 SNTAGT. V lost 3 bases and J lost 8, with 17 bases in between. This CDR3 has 15 amino acids. Written as DNA, the CDR3 is TGTGCCAGCAGTGAAGGGCAGGCCGGCGGGGATGAGCAGTTCTTC. This translates into CASSEGQAGGDEQFF.

The rearrangement links TRBV11-3 to TRBJ2-2; 14 bases agree with TRBD2. V lost 5 bases and J lost 5; bases outside the gene matches: 4. This CDR3 region has 16 residues. Germline CDR1 reads SGHNT; CDR2 reads YENEEA. Here the CDR3 reads CASSPRTSGRTGELFF. The CDR3 nucleotides are TGTGCCAGCAGCCCGCGGACTAGCGGGAGGACCGGGGAGCTGTTTTTT. Based on the CDR3 plus reference TRBV11-3 and TRBJ2-2, the full variable domain is EAGVVQSPRYKIIEKKQPVAFWCNPISGHNTLYWYLQNLGQGPELLIRYENEEAVDDSQLPKDRFSAERLKGVDSTLKIQPAELGDSAVYLCASSPRTSGRTGELFFGEGSRLTVL.